Shown below are 21 T cell receptor beta chains from a single sample sequenced in a study of control samples from healthy donors and cancer patients. Sequenced by immunoSEQ multiplex PCR; TCRdb stores in-frame clones only, minus some. The data contain 150,000 or so clones, more than 80% of them seen just once; the ten biggest clones take up more than 6.5%. The sample was blood. The receptors were gathered from a man younger than 30 in good health.

This sequence joins TRBV18 and TRBJ2-5; D possibly matches TRBD1 or TRBD2 (5 bases each). The germline V and J ends were trimmed by 4 bases and 4 bases, with 22 bases remaining between them. The CDR3 has 17 amino acids. CDR1 is KGHSH and CDR2 is LQKENI in the germline V gene. The CDR3 DNA follows: TGTGCCAGCTCACGGACGGGTAGGACCTTGGGGACAGAGACCCAGTACTTC. It translates to CASSRTGRTLGTETQYF.

V and J are TRBV6-5 and TRBJ1-3; tentatively, D is TRBD1 (6 bases). Germline loops: CDR1 MNHEY, CDR2 SVGAGI. The CDR3 loop spans 15 amino acids. Trimming shortened V by 4 bases and J by 4 bases, and 14 bases separated the two germline ends. As DNA, the CDR3 is TGTGCCAGCAGTTTTAGGACAGCAACAGGAAACACCATATATTTT. As protein: CASSFRTATGNTIYF.

The chain employs TRBV6-2 or TRBV6-3 and TRBJ2-7; no clear D. CDR3 length equals 14 residues. Germline V CDR1 and CDR2: MNHEY, SVGEGT. The V end lost 5 bases, the J end lost 5 bases, and 16 bases lay between the germline ends. The CDR3 DNA reads as TGTGCCAGCAGTAGCCGGACCACATACCACGAGCAGTACTTC. The encoded protein is CASSSRTTYHEQYF.

This clone has only one observation. The rearrangement uses TRBV28 and TRBJ1-5, with D perhaps TRBD1 (6 bases). CDR1 is MDHEN and CDR2 is SYDVKM in the germline V gene. CDR3 length equals 16 residues. V dropped 1 base and J dropped 6 bases, with 16 bases sitting between them. The CDR3 region is CASSLLGSTGIQPQHF. DNA of the CDR3: TGTGCCAGCAGTTTATTGGGTTCTACAGGGATTCAGCCCCAGCATTTT.

The V and J genes are TRBV5-1 and TRBJ2-3; D remains unclear. There are 14 residues in the CDR3. The V end lost 0 bases, the J end lost 0 bases, and 5 bases lay between the germline ends. Germline assignment: CDR1 SGHRS and CDR2 YFSETQ. DNA of the CDR3: TGCGCCAGCAGCTTGGAGGACAGCACAGATACGCAGTATTTT. Encoded protein: CASSLEDSTDTQYF.

The table lists this clone with a count of one. The chain uses TRBV4-2 and TRBJ1-1; D uncertain. The germline V gene encodes CDR1 LGHNA and CDR2 YNFKEQ. Trimming pared 4 bases from V and 4 bases from J, leaving 19 bases between. The CDR3 length is 16 residues. The CDR3 sequence: CASSLEVWEGGTEAFF. CDR3 in DNA: TGTGCCAGCAGCCTAGAGGTCTGGGAGGGTGGCACTGAAGCTTTCTTT.

The V and J genes are TRBV7-8 and TRBJ1-2; D might be TRBD1 (6 bases). V was cut by 5 bases and J by 7 bases, with 11 bases left in between. Germline V gives CDR1 SGHVS, CDR2 FQNEAQ. The CDR3 extends over 12 amino acids. The CDR3 region is CASSKQGGGYTF. In nucleotides, the CDR3 is TGTGCCAGCAGCAAACAGGGCGGTGGCTACACCTTC.

In its sample, this clone was seen once. This chain joins TRBV5-5 and TRBJ2-7, with D perhaps TRBD1 (6 bases). V lost 4 bases and J lost 1, with 12 bases in between. This CDR3 comprises 14 residues. Germline CDR1 SGHKS, CDR2 YYEKEE (reference sequence). The CDR3 bases are TGTGCCAGCAGCCACCCCGGGACATCCTACGAGCAGTACTTC. This sequence encodes CASSHPGTSYEQYF.

The rearrangement joins TRBV25-1 to TRBJ2-7, with 12 positions matching TRBD1. The J segment lost 6 bases and the V segment lost 2 bases, leaving 11 bases of the junction unmatched. The CDR3 extends over 17 amino acids. Germline loops: CDR1 MGHDK, CDR2 SYGVNS. CDR3 region: CASSETPGQGAPREQYF. CDR3 nucleotides: TGTGCCAGCAGTGAAACACCGGGACAGGGGGCGCCGCGCGAGCAGTACTTC.

The rearrangement links TRBV9 to TRBJ2-7, with 8 positions matching TRBD1. Unmatched junction bases numbered 1, after V lost 0 bases and J lost 2 bases. CDR1 and CDR2 (germline): SGDLS, YYNGEE. CDR3 length equals 14 residues. CDR3 sequence (DNA): TGTGCCAGCAGCGTAGCAGGGGGCCCCTACGAGCAGTACTTC. Amino acids: CASSVAGGPYEQYF.

This clone was counted a single time. The chain recombines TRBV24-1 with TRBJ1-2; the D gene is possibly TRBD1 (5 bases). The CDR3 is 11 residues long. Germline CDR1 and CDR2: KGHDR and SFDVKD. The V gene lost 3 bases and the J gene lost 7 bases, with 5 bases spanning the gap. The CDR3: CATSDQGGYTF. Here the CDR3 DNA reads TGTGCCACCAGTGATCAGGGTGGCTACACCTTC.

This chain links TRBV7-3 with TRBJ1-1, with D unresolved. This CDR3 region has 15 residues. Germline V gene lookup returns CDR1 SGHTA and CDR2 FQGTGA. V was shortened by 2 bases and J by 1 base, with 11 bases between the two germline ends. In nucleotides, the CDR3 is TGTGCCAGCAGCTTAGGCATTCCAGGGAACACTGAAGCTTTCTTT. Translating gives CASSLGIPGNTEAFF.

This chain joins TRBV19 and TRBJ2-5; no firm D call. The V end was cut by 3 bases, the J end by 1 base, with 9 bases between. CDR1 and CDR2 from the germline V gene are LNHDA and SQIVND (reference sequence). CDR3 length: 14 amino acids. The CDR3 spells CASSILGLQETQYF. CDR3 nucleotides: TGTGCCAGTAGTATCCTAGGGCTCCAAGAGACCCAGTACTTC.

The chain couples TRBV18 to TRBJ2-1; D is unresolved. The CDR3 consists of 18 residues. The V gene lost 2 bases and the J gene lost 9 bases, with 26 bases spanning the gap. CDR1 KGHSH and CDR2 LQKENI come from the germline V gene. In nucleotides, the CDR3 is TGTGCCAGCTCACCAACTCCTTCCTTCTGGTCAAACACTGGTGAGCAGTTCTTC. As protein: CASSPTPSFWSNTGEQFF. The variable domain in full, with the rest retrieved from reference TRBV18 and TRBJ2-1, is NAGVMQNPRHLVRRRGQEARLRCSPMKGHSHVYWYRQLPEEGLKFMVYLQKENIIDESGMPKERFSAEFPKEGPSILRIQQVVRGDSAAYFCASSPTPSFWSNTGEQFFGPGTRLTVL.

As DNA, the CDR3 is TGTGCCAGCAGTGAGGACAGGTACACCTACAATGAGCAGTTCTTC. The encoded protein is CASSEDRYTYNEQFF. The chain joins TRBV6-1 to TRBJ2-1, with 7 bases that match TRBD1. V trimming: 3 bases; J trimming: 2 bases; junction bases outside the gene matches: 4. The CDR3 is made up of 15 amino acids. Germline values: CDR1 MNHNS, CDR2 SASEGT.

The chain joins TRBV9 to TRBJ1-4; weak D call: TRBD1 (5 bases). With 1 base removed from V and 5 bases from J, the gap between germline ends came to 9 bases. The CDR3 length is 14 residues. Germline-derived CDR1 and CDR2 are SGDLS and YYNGEE. CDR3 nucleotides: TGTGCCAGCAGCGTAACTTGGGGGAATGAAAAACTGTTTTTT. As protein: CASSVTWGNEKLFF.

This clone has a handful of counts. The V gene is TRBV18, the J gene TRBJ1-3; no clear D gene. This CDR3 contains 16 residues. CDR1 is KGHSH and CDR2 is LQKENI in the germline V gene. Trimming took 3 bases from V and 4 from J, leaving 16 bases between them. The CDR3 bases are TGTGCCAGCTCACCCCGCACTCCCGACGGAGGAAACACCATATATTTT. It specifies CASSPRTPDGGNTIYF.

This clone was counted once. The rearrangement uses TRBV14 and TRBJ1-4; maybe TRBD1 (6 bases). This CDR3 has 16 residues. V gave up 2 bases and J gave up 3 bases, with 13 bases separating them. Germline V CDR1 and CDR2: SGHDN, FVKESK. CDR3 DNA: TGTGCCAGCAGCCAAAAACCGGGACACGCTAATGAAAAACTGTTTTTT. Translated: CASSQKPGHANEKLFF.

This rearrangement joins TRBV5-4 to TRBJ2-2; D call uncertain. The V gene lost 0 bases and the J gene lost 4 bases, with 10 bases spanning the gap. The CDR3 is 15 residues long. Looked up from germline, CDR1 is SGHNT and CDR2 is YYREEE (reference sequence). CDR3 amino acids: CASSLGRSGTGELFF. CDR3 bases: TGTGCCAGCAGCTTGGGAAGGTCGGGCACCGGGGAGCTGTTTTTT.

The genes are TRBV2 and TRBJ2-1, with 10 bases fitting TRBD1. Germline values: CDR1 SNHLY, CDR2 FYNNEI. The V segment lost 6 bases and the J segment 5 bases; nucleotides outside the gene matches: 7. The length of the CDR3 is 15 residues. The CDR3 DNA follows: TGTGCCAGCAGGGGGGGGACAGGGGCAAACAATGAGCAGTTCTTC. Translating gives CASRGGTGANNEQFF.

J is TRBJ2-2 and V is TRBV6-4, with D unresolved. The V gene's germline CDR1 is MRHNA and CDR2 SNTAGT. CDR3 length: 13 amino acids. The V end was cut by 0 bases, the J end by 4 bases, with 3 bases between. DNA for the CDR3: TGTGCCAGCAGTGACTCGGTCACCGGGGAGCTGTTTTTT. As protein: CASSDSVTGELFF.